These 14 T cell receptor beta chains came from one sample sequenced in a study of cytomegalovirus exposure and HLA in healthy donors (dated by TCRdb to the late 2010s). Library method: the immunoSEQ multiplex PCR assay. A mixture of 60 forward primers for TCR Vbeta segments and 13 reverse primers for TCR Jbeta segments was used in the multiplex PCR. TCRdb limited this immuneACCESS table to in-frame rearrangements with V and J called. A share of clones is missing; checked studies link under half to unresolved V genes, and the rest is unexplained. Present in this sample are about 89,000 clones, around 9.6% of which were seen just once. Of the sample, 4.5% to 6% is held by the ten largest clones. The sequenced material came from PBMCs. The receptors derive from a middle-aged man in good health and CMV-seropositive.

The chain carries TRBV23-1 and TRBJ1-2, with 10 bases aligning to TRBD1. TRBV23-1 is an ORF; its function is uncertain. The CDR3 is made up of 17 amino acids. The ends lost 6 bases at V and 3 bases at J; junction bases unmatched: 13. The CDR3 here is CASRPEGQGKTDYGYTF. The CDR3 DNA follows: TGCGCCAGCAGGCCAGAGGGACAGGGGAAAACTGACTATGGCTACACCTTC.

The rearrangement links TRBV10-3 to TRBJ2-7; 9 bases fit TRBD2. The CDR3 consists of 14 residues. V gave up 6 bases and J gave up 2 bases; unmatched junction bases: 5. Per the germline V gene, CDR1 is ENHRY and CDR2 is SYGVKD. CDR3 loop: CAISGGLAPYEQYF. The CDR3 DNA reads as TGTGCCATCAGCGGGGGACTAGCTCCCTACGAGCAGTACTTC.

The rearrangement joins TRBV4-3 to TRBJ2-3; D call uncertain. CDR3 length equals 14 residues. CDR1 is LGHNA, CDR2 YSLEER, per germline. V was cut by 2 bases and J by 3 bases, with 9 bases left in between. The CDR3 nucleotides are TGCGCCAGCAGCCAAACGCTGACTACAGATACGCAGTATTTT. Protein: CASSQTLTTDTQYF.

This clone was seen a few times. This sequence joins TRBV28 and TRBJ2-5; no reliable D call. V gave up 6 bases and J gave up 9 bases, with 11 bases separating them. The CDR3 consists of 11 residues. Germline V lookup: CDR1 MDHEN, CDR2 SYDVKM. CDR3 nucleotide sequence: TGTGCCAGCAGGGGTCAGGTATCCCAGTACTTC. This encodes CASRGQVSQYF.

This clone was seen more than once but under ten times. J is TRBJ2-7 and V is TRBV7-9, with 9 nucleotides matching TRBD1. The CDR3 is made up of 17 amino acids. Germline CDR1 SEHNR, CDR2 FQNEAQ (reference sequence). The V and J ends lost 5 bases and 2 bases, in that order; junction bases with no gene match: 13. CDR3 sequence (DNA): TGTGCCAGCAGCACATGGCCAGGGACAGGGAAAACCTACGAGCAGTACTTC. Translated: CASSTWPGTGKTYEQYF.

This clone was seen a few times. This chain links TRBV9 with TRBJ2-4; TRBD1 aligns across 7 bases. Trimming removed 0 bases from V and 13 bases from J; junction bases left unmatched: 13. From germline, CDR1 is SGDLS and CDR2 YYNGEE. The length of the CDR3 is 15 residues. The CDR3 here is CASSVEPGPDRAQYF. The CDR3 coding sequence is TGTGCCAGCAGCGTAGAACCGGGCCCTGACAGGGCCCAGTACTTC.

This clone was recorded a few times. V is TRBV10-2 and J is TRBJ2-7, with D perhaps matching TRBD1 (6 bases). V lost 0 bases, J lost 12 bases, and 12 bases lay in between. The V gene's germline CDR1 is WSHSY and CDR2 SAAADI. The CDR3 runs 12 residues. CDR3 loop: CASSESDSQRYF. In DNA form, the CDR3 reads TGCGCCAGCAGTGAGTCGGACAGTCAGCGGTACTTC.

The gene calls are TRBV5-5 and TRBJ2-7, with a possible D match to TRBD1 (5 bases). The CDR3 loop spans 14 amino acids. In germline, CDR1 is SGHKS, CDR2 YYEKEE (reference sequence). The V gene lost 10 bases and the J gene lost 2 bases, with 19 bases spanning the gap. DNA of the CDR3: TGTGCCTGCGAGGTGGGGCCGGGCCCCTACGAGCAGTACTTC. Protein product: CACEVGPGPYEQYF.

This clone has ten or more counts. The rearrangement joins TRBV11-2 to TRBJ2-6; the D is unclear. V was shortened by 2 bases and J by 2 bases, with 7 bases between the two germline ends. Per germline, CDR1 SGHAT and CDR2 FQNNGV. CDR3 length equals 15 residues. CDR3: CASSLIVAGANVLTF. For the CDR3, the DNA is TGTGCCAGCAGCTTAATAGTTGCTGGGGCCAACGTCCTGACTTTC.

The chain is built from TRBV27 and TRBJ1-2; 10 positions match TRBD1. Trimming removed 2 bases from V and 7 bases from J; junction bases left unmatched: 7. The V gene's germline CDR1 is MNHEY and CDR2 SMNVEV (reference sequence). This CDR3 is built from 15 residues. This CDR3 reads CASSLLSGQGSGYTF. CDR3 DNA sequence: TGTGCCAGCAGTTTACTGTCGGGACAGGGGTCTGGCTACACCTTC.

The chain uses TRBV5-3 and TRBJ1-1; D call uncertain. TRBV5-3 is treated as an ORF (open reading frame) with a function not yet certain. V was shortened by 5 bases and J by 10 bases, with 15 bases between the two germline ends. The length of the CDR3 is 12 residues. CDR3 region: CARRYEWRGAFF. In DNA, the CDR3 is TGTGCCAGAAGGTATGAGTGGCGAGGAGCTTTCTTT.

This chain connects TRBV4-2 to TRBJ2-6; TRBD1 matches 11 bases. V lost 3 bases and J lost 2; bases outside the gene matches: 6. The CDR3 has 18 amino acids. CDR1 is LGHNA and CDR2 is YNFKEQ in the germline V gene. CDR3 DNA: TGTGCCAGCAGCCAGGTCCCGGGACAGGGGGCTGGGGCCAACGTCCTGACTTTC. Residues: CASSQVPGQGAGANVLTF.

This clone has only a few counts. The V call is TRBV28, the J call TRBJ2-7; possibly TRBD2 for D (6 bases). The germline V gene encodes CDR1 MDHEN and CDR2 SYDVKM. Trimming removed 9 bases at V and 3 bases at J, with 15 bases between. The CDR3 runs 13 residues. The CDR3 DNA follows: TGTGCCAGTTGTGGAGGGGAACTCTACGAGCAGTACTTC. It specifies CASCGGELYEQYF.

The V gene is TRBV29-1, the J gene TRBJ2-5; D possibly corresponds to TRBD2 (6 bases). The CDR3 runs 16 residues. Germline V gives CDR1 SQVTM, CDR2 ANQGSEA. V lost 0 bases and J 0 bases, leaving 14 bases between the germline ends. The CDR3 DNA follows: TGCAGCGTTGAAGATCCCCTAGCGTCGTACCAAGAGACCCAGTACTTC. This encodes CSVEDPLASYQETQYF. Together with reference TRBV29-1 and TRBJ2-5, the CDR3 gives the full variable domain: SAVISQKPSRDICQRGTSLTIQCQVDSQVTMMFWYRQQPGQSLTLIATANQGSEATYESGFVIDKFPISRPNLTFSTLTVSNMSPEDSSIYLCSVEDPLASYQETQYFGPGTRLLVL.